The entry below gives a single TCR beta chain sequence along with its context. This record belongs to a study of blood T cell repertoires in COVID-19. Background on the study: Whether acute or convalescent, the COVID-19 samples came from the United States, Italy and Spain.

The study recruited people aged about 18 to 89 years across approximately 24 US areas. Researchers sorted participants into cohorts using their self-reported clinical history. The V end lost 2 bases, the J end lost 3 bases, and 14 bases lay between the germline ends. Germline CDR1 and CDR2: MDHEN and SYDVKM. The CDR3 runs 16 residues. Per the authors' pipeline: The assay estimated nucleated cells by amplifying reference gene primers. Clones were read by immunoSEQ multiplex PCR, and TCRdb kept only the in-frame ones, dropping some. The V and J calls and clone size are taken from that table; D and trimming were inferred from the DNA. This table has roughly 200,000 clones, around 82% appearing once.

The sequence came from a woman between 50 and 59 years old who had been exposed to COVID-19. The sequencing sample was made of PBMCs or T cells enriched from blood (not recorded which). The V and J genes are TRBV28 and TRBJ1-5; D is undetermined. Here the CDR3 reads CASSLMAGSANQPQHF. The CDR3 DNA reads TGTGCCAGCAGTTTAATGGCAGGTAGTGCCAATCAGCCCCAGCATTTT.